Listed below are T cell receptor beta chains from one sample, sequenced in a study of blood T cell repertoires in COVID-19. Sequencing used immunoSEQ multiplex PCR; TCRdb keeps in-frame clones, though not all of them. Of around 160,000 clones listed, over 80% were seen once; the top ten hold almost 6%. The sequencing sample was made of PBMCs or T cells enriched from blood (not recorded which). The receptors were sampled from a woman aged 50 to 60 who had been exposed to COVID-19. The CDR3 runs from the conserved cysteine through the conserved F or W. Each record gives: clone size, J gene, V gene, D gene, CDR3 DNA, CDR3 protein. The D gene is left open where the match is weak. Not every row has a clone size; where given, it reads once, few, many or a size class.

size: -; J: TRBJ1-5; V: TRBV18; D: TRBD1; DNA: TGTGCCAGCTCAGGGACAGGGTTCAATCAGCCCCAGCATTTT; CDR3: CASSGTGFNQPQHF
size: once; J: TRBJ2-2; V: TRBV24-1; D: -; DNA: TGTGCCACCAGAAAGACAGGCACCGGGGAGCTGTTTTTT; CDR3: CATRKTGTGELFF
size: -; J: TRBJ2-1; V: TRBV18; D: -; DNA: TGTGCCAGCTCACGCTCAACAGGTTACAATGAGCAGTTCTTC; CDR3: CASSRSTGYNEQFF
size: -; J: TRBJ1-5; V: TRBV6-5; D: TRBD1; DNA: TGTGCCAGCAGTACGACAGGGGGCAGGAGTCAGCCCCAGCATTTT; CDR3: CASSTTGGRSQPQHF
size: -; J: TRBJ1-5; V: TRBV27; D: -; DNA: TGTGCCAGCAGTTTAATCCAGGGGCACAATCAGCCCCAGCATTTT; CDR3: CASSLIQGHNQPQHF
size: -; J: TRBJ2-5; V: TRBV7-2; D: TRBD2; DNA: TGTGCCAGCAGCCCCCGACTAGCGGGGGCCCAAGAGACCCAGTACTTC; CDR3: CASSPRLAGAQETQYF
size: -; J: TRBJ1-2; V: TRBV5-4; D: -; DNA: TGTGCCAGCAGCTTGAGTAGGGCAGGGCCCTTCCTTAACTATGGCTACACCTTC; CDR3: CASSLSRAGPFLNYGYTF
size: -; J: TRBJ2-1; V: TRBV19; D: TRBD1; DNA: TGTGCCAGTAGTATAGATGGGAGCGCAGGGGGTGAGCAGTTCTTC; CDR3: CASSIDGSAGGEQFF
size: -; J: TRBJ1-1; V: TRBV5-1; D: -; DNA: TGCGCCAGCAGCGCCGGGAGAGGGCCGCCGATGAACACTGAAGCTTTCTTT; CDR3: CASSAGRGPPMNTEAFF
size: -; J: TRBJ1-6; V: TRBV19; D: TRBD1; DNA: TGTGCCAGTAGTACGTCCCGGGACAGGGATTGGTATAATTCACCCCTCCACTTT; CDR3: CASSTSRDRDWYNSPLHF
size: -; J: TRBJ1-4; V: TRBV3-1/TRBV3-2; D: TRBD1; DNA: TGTGCCAGCAGCCAAACAGGGGGCGAAGTCAATGAAAAACTGTTTTTT; CDR3: CASSQTGGEVNEKLFF
size: few; J: TRBJ2-7; V: TRBV19; D: TRBD2; DNA: TGTGCCAGTAGTATAGATGGGACTAGCGGTCCGCAGCAGTACTTC; CDR3: CASSIDGTSGPQQYF
size: -; J: TRBJ2-3; V: TRBV25-1; D: -; DNA: TGTGCCAGCAGTGAAATAGCGGATACGCAGTATTTT; CDR3: CASSEIADTQYF
size: -; J: TRBJ2-1; V: TRBV18; D: TRBD2; DNA: TGTGCCAGCTCACCACTTACTAGCGGGACGGGGGGTGAGCAGTTCTTC; CDR3: CASSPLTSGTGGEQFF
size: -; J: TRBJ1-6; V: TRBV7-9; D: -; DNA: TGTGCCAGCAGCTTAGCGGGGGGGGCCAGTTCACCCCTCCACTTT; CDR3: CASSLAGGASSPLHF
size: -; J: TRBJ2-6; V: TRBV7-2; D: TRBD1; DNA: TGTGCCAGCAGCTTAGTTGGGACAGGGGTTGGGGCCAACGTCCTGACTTTC; CDR3: CASSLVGTGVGANVLTF
size: -; J: TRBJ1-2; V: TRBV4-1; D: -; DNA: TGCGCCAGCAGCCAAGTAACCGATAGACAGGACTTAAACTATGGCTACACCTTC; CDR3: CASSQVTDRQDLNYGYTF
size: -; J: TRBJ1-3; V: TRBV3-1/TRBV3-2; D: TRBD1; DNA: TGTGCCAGCAATTTTAGAGGACAGGGGGCAAACACCATATATTTT; CDR3: CASNFRGQGANTIYF
size: -; J: TRBJ2-3; V: TRBV18; D: TRBD1; DNA: TGTGCCAGCTCACCCGGGGACAGGGAAAGGGATACGCAGTATTTT; CDR3: CASSPGDRERDTQYF
size: -; J: TRBJ2-3; V: TRBV25-1; D: -; DNA: TGTGCCAGCAGTTCAAATGGGGCTAGCGCGCAGTATTTT; CDR3: CASSSNGASAQYF
size: -; J: TRBJ1-4; V: TRBV4-3; D: -; DNA: TGCGCCAGCAGCCAATATTATCCGGGGAATAATGAAAAACTGTTTTTT; CDR3: CASSQYYPGNNEKLFF
size: -; J: TRBJ1-1; V: TRBV5-6; D: -; DNA: TGTGCCAGCAGCACACGACAGACAAACACTGAAGCTTTCTTT; CDR3: CASSTRQTNTEAFF
size: -; J: TRBJ2-5; V: TRBV7-2; D: -; DNA: TGTGCCAGCAGCTTACCCACAGGGATTAGAGAGACCCAGTACTTC; CDR3: CASSLPTGIRETQYF
size: -; J: TRBJ1-1; V: TRBV11-2; D: -; DNA: TGTGCCAGCAGCTTCCTCACTGAAGCTTTCTTT; CDR3: CASSFLTEAFF
size: -; J: TRBJ1-1; V: TRBV18; D: -; DNA: TGTGCCAGCTCACCACAATTGGGGGGGACTGAAGCTTTCTTT; CDR3: CASSPQLGGTEAFF
size: -; J: TRBJ2-7; V: TRBV11-2; D: -; DNA: TGTGCCAGCAGCTTACAGGGGATCCCCTACGAGCAGTACTTC; CDR3: CASSLQGIPYEQYF
size: -; J: TRBJ1-2; V: TRBV27; D: TRBD1; DNA: TGTGCCAGCAGTTCTAATCGGGGACAGCGGACGCATGGCTACACCTTC; CDR3: CASSSNRGQRTHGYTF
size: once; J: TRBJ1-2; V: TRBV7-2; D: -; DNA: TGTGCCAGCAGCTTAGACGGGTCCTATGGCTACACCTTC; CDR3: CASSLDGSYGYTF
size: -; J: TRBJ1-6; V: TRBV10-1; D: -; DNA: TGCGCCAGCAGTGAGTCGACTCCGGGCTTAGGGGATTCACCCCTCCACTTT; CDR3: CASSESTPGLGDSPLHF
size: -; J: TRBJ2-7; V: TRBV7-2; D: TRBD2; DNA: TGTGCCAGCAGCCAATACGGACTAGCCTACGAGCAGTACTTC; CDR3: CASSQYGLAYEQYF
size: -; J: TRBJ1-2; V: TRBV6-5; D: TRBD1; DNA: TGTGCCAGCACCCGAGGGACAGGGAGGTTCTATGGCTACACCTTC; CDR3: CASTRGTGRFYGYTF
size: -; J: TRBJ2-7; V: TRBV7-3; D: TRBD1; DNA: TGTGCCAGCAGCTGGCAGGGGGAGTCGGAGCAGTACTTC; CDR3: CASSWQGESEQYF
size: -; J: TRBJ2-2; V: TRBV24-1; D: TRBD1; DNA: TGTGCCACCAGTGATTTTGGGACAGGCACAGGCGGGGAGCTGTTTTTT; CDR3: CATSDFGTGTGGELFF
size: few; J: TRBJ1-3; V: TRBV4-1; D: TRBD1; DNA: TGCGCCAGCAGCCAAGAGGCCGGGACAGGGGGTAGTGGAAACACCATATATTTT; CDR3: CASSQEAGTGGSGNTIYF
size: -; J: TRBJ1-3; V: TRBV9; D: -; DNA: TGTGCCAGCAGCGTAGAGGCCGTGGGGGGGCTTGGAAACACCATATATTTT; CDR3: CASSVEAVGGLGNTIYF
size: few; J: TRBJ1-3; V: TRBV9; D: -; DNA: TGTGCCAGCAGCGTGACTATCAACCCTGGAAACACCATATATTTT; CDR3: CASSVTINPGNTIYF
size: -; J: TRBJ1-6; V: TRBV3-1/TRBV3-2; D: -; DNA: TGTGCCAGCAGCCCAAGGGGAGGGACCAATATATGCCCATATAATTCACCCCTCCACTTT; CDR3: CASSPRGGTNICPYNSPLHF
size: -; J: TRBJ1-2; V: TRBV9; D: TRBD1; DNA: TGTGCCAGCAGCGCTTTAAACAGGGGTCTTAACTATGGCTACACCTTC; CDR3: CASSALNRGLNYGYTF
size: -; J: TRBJ2-1; V: TRBV2; D: TRBD2; DNA: TGTGCCAGCAGATCGAACGTGCATAGCGGGGGGGCCCTGGGTAATGAGCAGTTCTTC; CDR3: CASRSNVHSGGALGNEQFF
size: -; J: TRBJ2-3; V: TRBV7-2; D: TRBD2; DNA: TGTGCCAGCAGTCTAACGGGGGGGAGCACAGATACGCAGTATTTT; CDR3: CASSLTGGSTDTQYF
size: -; J: TRBJ2-3; V: TRBV19; D: -; DNA: TGTGCCACCCGGGGAGATACGCAGTATTTT; CDR3: CATRGDTQYF
size: once; J: TRBJ2-1; V: TRBV6-5; D: TRBD2; DNA: TGTGCCAGCCTTAGGACTAGCGGGAGGAATGAGCAGTTCTTC; CDR3: CASLRTSGRNEQFF
size: -; J: TRBJ2-7; V: TRBV27; D: TRBD1; DNA: TGTGCCAGCAGTAGACGACAGGGATACGAGCAGTACTTC; CDR3: CASSRRQGYEQYF
size: -; J: TRBJ2-4; V: TRBV6-4; D: -; DNA: TGTGCCAGCAGCCCCTTCCCCAGGGGATCTGTCAAAAACATTCAGTACTTC; CDR3: CASSPFPRGSVKNIQYF
size: few; J: TRBJ2-1; V: TRBV4-3; D: TRBD1; DNA: TGCGCCAGCAGCCAAGGACAGGGAGTCTCCTACAATGAGCAGTTCTTC; CDR3: CASSQGQGVSYNEQFF
size: -; J: TRBJ2-7; V: TRBV27; D: TRBD2; DNA: TGTGCCAGCAGTTTATCCCTCGGGACTAGCGGGAGCTACGAGCAGTACTTC; CDR3: CASSLSLGTSGSYEQYF
size: once; J: TRBJ1-1; V: TRBV28; D: TRBD1; DNA: TGTGCCAGCAGTTTATGGGGACAGGGGGACCCTGAAGCTTTCTTT; CDR3: CASSLWGQGDPEAFF
size: few; J: TRBJ1-1; V: TRBV27; D: TRBD1; DNA: TGTGCCAGCAGTAGGGAGACAGGGAGGTCCACTGAAGCTTTCTTT; CDR3: CASSRETGRSTEAFF